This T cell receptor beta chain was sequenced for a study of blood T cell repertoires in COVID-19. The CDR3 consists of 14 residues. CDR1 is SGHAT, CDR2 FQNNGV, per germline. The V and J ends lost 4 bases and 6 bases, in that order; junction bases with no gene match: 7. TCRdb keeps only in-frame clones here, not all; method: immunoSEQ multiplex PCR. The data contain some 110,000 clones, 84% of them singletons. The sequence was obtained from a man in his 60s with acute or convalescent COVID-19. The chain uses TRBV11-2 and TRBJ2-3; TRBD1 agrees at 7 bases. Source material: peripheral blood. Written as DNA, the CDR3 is TGTGCCAGCAGCTCAGGGACAGTGGGGGATACGCAGTATTTT. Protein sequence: CASSSGTVGDTQYF.